Detailed here is one T cell receptor (beta chain). Trimming at V came to 5 bases and at J to 2 bases, leaving 3 bases not matched to a gene. Germline lookup yields CDR1 LNHNV and CDR2 YYDKDF (reference sequence). The CDR3 runs 15 residues. These data originate in a study of blood T cell repertoires in COVID-19. Across the whole study: There were acute and convalescent COVID-19 samples, and they came from the United States, Italy and Spain. The analysed material was cDNA or gDNA that came from T cells, B-cell-depleted T cells, or PBMCs.

As handled by the study authors: Estimation of nucleated cell counts was performed using reference gene primer amplification. Only in-frame clones appear in the TCRdb table, and some are missing; sequencing was by immunoSEQ multiplex PCR. Clone size and V and J calls were adopted from that table, with D and trimming inferred from the DNA. The data hold under 350,000 clones, with under 90% observed a single time. This chain links TRBV15 with TRBJ1-4; 9 nucleotides agree with TRBD1. This clonotype originated in a woman aged 50 to 60 who had recovered from COVID-19. Sequencing was performed on peripheral blood. The CDR3 region is CATSLTGGTNEKLFF. CDR3 DNA: TGTGCCACCAGCCTAACAGGGGGCACTAATGAAAAACTGTTTTTT.